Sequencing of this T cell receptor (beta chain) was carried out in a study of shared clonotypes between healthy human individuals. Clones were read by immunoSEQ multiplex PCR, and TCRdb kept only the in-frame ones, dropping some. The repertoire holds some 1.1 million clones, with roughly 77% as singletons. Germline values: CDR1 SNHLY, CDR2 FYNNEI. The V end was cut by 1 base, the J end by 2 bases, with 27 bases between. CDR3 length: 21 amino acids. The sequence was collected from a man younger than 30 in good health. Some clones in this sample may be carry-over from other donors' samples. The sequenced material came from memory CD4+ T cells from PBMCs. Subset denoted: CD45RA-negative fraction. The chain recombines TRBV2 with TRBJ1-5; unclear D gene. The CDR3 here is CASSEGPTPVKGDLRNQPQHF. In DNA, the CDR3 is TGTGCCAGCAGTGAAGGACCGACCCCAGTCAAGGGTGATTTACGCAATCAGCCCCAGCATTTT.